This T cell receptor beta chain was captured in a study of cytomegalovirus exposure and HLA in healthy donors. General study results and limits: Earlier analysis looked at TCR beta V segments, and most were productive about 90% or about 30% of the time. Rarity characterized most TCR sequences, yet some public TCRs appeared in many donors. Likely technical artifact: a cluster of highly shared sequence variants. CMV antigen specificity was confirmed in vitro for a few CMV-associated chains.

The germline CDR1 and CDR2 sequences are MNHEY and SVGAGI. This CDR3 spans 14 amino acids. Trimming left V 4 bases short and J 0 bases short, with 7 bases between. The PCR contained 60 Vbeta and 13 Jbeta primers. Sequencing was performed with immunoSEQ multiplex PCR; in TCRdb, only in-frame clones are kept and a portion is missing. There are roughly 200,000 clones in the sample; over 65% occur only once, and roughly 0.62% lies in the top ten. For this clone: Antigen specificity is unknown.

The sample consisted of PBMCs. This clonotype originated in a man in his late teens or twenties in good health and CMV-seronegative. The V gene is TRBV6-5, the J gene TRBJ1-3; D is unclear. The DNA of the CDR3 is TGTGCCAGCAGTTTTCGCAGCTCTGGAAACACCATATATTTT. Protein product: CASSFRSSGNTIYF.